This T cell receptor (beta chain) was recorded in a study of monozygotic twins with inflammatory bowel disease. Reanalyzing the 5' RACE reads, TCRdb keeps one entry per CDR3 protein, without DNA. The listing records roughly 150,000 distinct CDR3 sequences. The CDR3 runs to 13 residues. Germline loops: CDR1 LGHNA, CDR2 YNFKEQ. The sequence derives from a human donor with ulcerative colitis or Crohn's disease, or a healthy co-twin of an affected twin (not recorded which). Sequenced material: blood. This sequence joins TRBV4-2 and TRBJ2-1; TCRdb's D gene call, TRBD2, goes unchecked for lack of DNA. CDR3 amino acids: CAGSSGWRGEQFF.